A single sample gave rise to the 5 T cell receptor beta chains below, sequenced in a study of regulatory T cells in long-lasting Graves disease. The time point here: persistent/refractory GD, antithyroid drugs over 5 years with positive TRAb. TCR sequences were obtained from RNA taken from PBMCs. Through Arm-PCR of CDR3 regions and iRepertoire HTBI primers, TCR beta libraries were built. TCRdb re-derived calls from the multiplex PCR reads in MiXCR, one entry per CDR3 protein. Among 300,000 to 400,000 distinct CDR3 sequences listed, roughly a fifth were seen once. Here the sequenced sample was peripheral blood mononuclear cells (PBMCs), taken when the disease was refractory, from a patient treated with antithyroid drugs. The receptors derive from a female donor with Graves disease.

This sequence joins TRBV7-3 and TRBJ1-2, with TRBD1 as a possible D gene (6 bases). V lost 5 bases and J lost 10, with 17 bases in between. This CDR3 has 13 amino acids. Germline V lookup: CDR1 SGHTA, CDR2 FQGTGA. CDR3 sequence reads: CASSPEHRATYTF. In DNA, the CDR3 is TGTGCCAGCAGCCCCGAGCACAGGGCGACCTACACCTTC.

CDR3 amino acids: CASSRGTGTIFTF. The CDR3 region has the DNA TGTGCCAGCAGCCGGGGGACAGGGACAATTTTCACCTTC. The chain combines TRBV6-1 with TRBJ1-2; 9 nucleotides line up with TRBD1. There are 13 residues in the CDR3. Losses at the gene ends were 6 bases for V and 13 bases for J; bases not matched to a gene: 12. CDR1 MNHNS and CDR2 SASEGT come from the germline V gene.

This clonotype was found many times. The chain couples TRBV11-2 to TRBJ1-1; D unclear. Trimming removed 7 bases from V and 7 bases from J, with 22 bases in between. This CDR3 has 15 amino acids. The V gene's germline CDR1 is SGHAT and CDR2 FQNNGV. The CDR3 DNA sequence: TGTGCCAGCACCACTATCCTCCGGGCGCCGGGTGAAGCTTTCTTT. This translates into CASTTILRAPGEAFF.

This clonotype was counted ten times or more. The chain links TRBV12-5 to TRBJ1-1; D gene ambiguous. Germline loops: CDR1 LGHNT, CDR2 FRNRAP. The CDR3 is 15 residues long. The CDR3 loop reads CASYRATEPNTEAFF. The CDR3, as DNA: TGTGCATCATACCGGGCAACCGAACCGAACACTGAAGCTTTCTTT.

This clonotype showed up many times. The rearrangement links TRBV5-1 to TRBJ1-5; D call uncertain. Trimming cost V 3 bases and J 7 bases, with 11 bases left between them. In germline, CDR1 is SGHRS, CDR2 YFSETQ. CDR3 length equals 13 residues. The CDR3 spells CASSSSGGQPQHF. Written as DNA, the CDR3 is TGCGCCAGCAGCTCTTCGGGCGGACAGCCCCAGCATTTT. The full variable domain, rest sourced from reference TRBV5-1 and TRBJ1-5, is KAGVTQTPRYLIKTRGQQVTLSCSPISGHRSVSWYQQTPGQGLQFLFEYFSETQRNKGNFPGRFSGRQFSNSRSEMNVSTLELGDSALYLCASSSSGGQPQHFGDGTRLSIL.